This is a list of T cell receptor beta chains from one sample in a study of Ad26.COV2.S vaccination and SARS-CoV-2 variants. Using immunoSEQ multiplex PCR, the repertoire was profiled, and TCRdb retains in-frame clones only, with some absent. Altogether a few hundred thousand clones are present, roughly 84% being singletons, with the ten largest covering 3.4%. This material consisted of peripheral blood, taken in a trial of Ad26.COV2.S vaccine versus placebo. The receptor source for this set is a person aged 18-65 years who received the Ad26.COV2.S COVID-19 vaccine or a placebo. The CDR3 runs from the conserved cysteine through the conserved F or W. The D gene is left open where the match is weak. Not all rows give a size; the values are once, few, many and, for expanded clones, a class.

>TRBV19|.|TRBJ1-4|.
TGTGCCAGTAGTATAGCCTCTAGGGATCCTAATGAAAAACTGTTTTTT
CASSIASRDPNEKLFF
>TRBV5-6|.|TRBJ2-5|once
TGTGCCAGCGGCCAGACGTACCAAGAGACCCAGTACTTC
CASGQTYQETQYF
>TRBV5-5|.|TRBJ2-3|.
TGTGCCAGCAGCGAATTTGGGTGGCGGGGTGACACAGATACGCAGTATTTT
CASSEFGWRGDTDTQYF
>TRBV4-1|.|TRBJ1-3|once
TGCGCCAGCAGCCAAGATGGGCAGGGGATTTTAAGGGGAAACACCATATATTTT
CASSQDGQGILRGNTIYF
>TRBV24-1|.|TRBJ2-3|once
TGTGCCACCAGTGGCGCGGGCTCGGATACGCAGTATTTT
CATSGAGSDTQYF
>TRBV18|.|TRBJ1-1|few
TGTGCCAGCTCGCCTCTCGACAGTTACACTGAAGCTTTCTTT
CASSPLDSYTEAFF
>TRBV7-9|.|TRBJ1-2|.
TGTGCCAGCAGCTTGGACAGCGTCTATGGCTACACCTTC
CASSLDSVYGYTF
>TRBV24-1|.|TRBJ2-1|.
TGTGCCACCAGTGGCAGCCGGGGGAGTGAGCAGTTCTTC
CATSGSRGSEQFF
>TRBV18|.|TRBJ2-2|.
TGTGCCAGCTCACCAGGCGGCCTCGGGGAGCTGTTTTTT
CASSPGGLGELFF
>TRBV6-6|.|TRBJ1-1|.
TGTGCCAGCAGTCTCCGAGGGCAGGGTGGCACTGAAGCTTTCTTT
CASSLRGQGGTEAFF